The 3 T cell receptor beta chains given below trace back to one sample, sequenced in a study of technical replicates of blood from a handful of donors. The assay was immunoSEQ multiplex PCR, and TCRdb's table has in-frame clones only and misses some. The repertoire holds about 97,000 clones, with roughly 96% as singletons. Input material: T cells isolated from PBMCs. All receptors come from a human donor in good health.

This clone was counted once. This rearrangement joins TRBV7-3 to TRBJ1-1; D possibly corresponds to TRBD1 (6 bases). Germline CDR1 and CDR2: SGHTA and FQGTGA. V was pared by 6 bases and J by 2 bases, with 10 bases between. This CDR3 contains 13 residues. The CDR3 here is CASRSGVNTEAFF. Written as DNA, the CDR3 is TGTGCCAGCAGATCAGGGGTAAACACTGAAGCTTTCTTT.

The rearrangement links TRBV18 to TRBJ1-4; 9 bases align to TRBD1. The CDR3 has 16 amino acids. The V segment lost 3 bases and the J segment 8 bases; nucleotides outside the gene matches: 10. CDR1 and CDR2 from the germline V gene are KGHSH and LQKENI. CDR3 loop: CASSPRPGQGVEKLFF. The CDR3, as DNA: TGTGCCAGCTCACCCCGCCCGGGACAGGGTGTAGAAAAACTGTTTTTT.

The V gene is TRBV5-6, the J gene TRBJ1-2; 7 bases align to TRBD1. The germline V gene encodes CDR1 SGHDT and CDR2 YYEEEE. Trimming took 5 bases from V and 4 from J; bases not matched to a gene: 8. The CDR3 totals 14 residues. In DNA form, the CDR3 reads TGTGCCAGCAGAAACACAGGGGCCTTCTATGGCTACACCTTC. It specifies CASRNTGAFYGYTF.